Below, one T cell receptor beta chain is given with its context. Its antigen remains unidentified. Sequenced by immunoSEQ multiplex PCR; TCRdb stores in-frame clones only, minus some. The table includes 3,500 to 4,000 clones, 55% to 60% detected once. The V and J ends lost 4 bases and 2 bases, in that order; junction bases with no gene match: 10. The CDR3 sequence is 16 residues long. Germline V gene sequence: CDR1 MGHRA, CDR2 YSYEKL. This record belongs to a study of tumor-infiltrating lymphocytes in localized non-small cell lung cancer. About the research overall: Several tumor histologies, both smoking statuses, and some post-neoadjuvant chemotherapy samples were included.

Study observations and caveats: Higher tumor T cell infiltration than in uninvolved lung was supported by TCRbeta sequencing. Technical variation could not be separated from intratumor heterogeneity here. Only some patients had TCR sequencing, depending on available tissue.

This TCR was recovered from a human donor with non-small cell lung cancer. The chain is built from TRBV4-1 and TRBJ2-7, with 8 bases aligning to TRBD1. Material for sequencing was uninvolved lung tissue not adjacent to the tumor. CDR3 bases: TGCGCCAGCAGCCTCGCTTCGGACAGGGTTACCTACGAGCAGTACTTC. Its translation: CASSLASDRVTYEQYF.